Presented here are 22 T cell receptor beta chains from one specimen sequenced in a study of cytomegalovirus exposure and HLA in healthy donors (TCRdb year 2017). The protocol used for the library was the immunoSEQ multiplex PCR assay. A mixture of 60 forward primers for TCR Vbeta segments and 13 reverse primers for TCR Jbeta segments was used in the multiplex PCR. As stored in TCRdb, this immuneACCESS dataset retains in-frame rearrangements with V and J assigned. A fraction of the clones does not appear; measured against another copy, unresolved V genes explain less than half of the discrepancy, and the remainder lacks a known reason. The sample has 150,000 to 200,000 clones on record, roughly 79% of them singletons. The ten most abundant clones make up more than 6% of the sample. Material for sequencing was PBMCs. These receptors all stem from a woman aged 40 to 49 in good health and CMV-seropositive.

This chain links TRBV7-6 with TRBJ1-1, with D unclear. Between the trimmed V and J ends, which lost 3 bases and 2 bases, there was a span of 7 bases. This CDR3 is built from 13 residues. Germline values: CDR1 SGHVS, CDR2 FNYEAQ. The CDR3 nucleotides read TGTGCCAGCAGCTTTACAGATAACACTGAAGCTTTCTTT. Translated: CASSFTDNTEAFF.

The J gene is TRBJ2-2, the V gene TRBV2, with 8 bases that match TRBD1. V was pared by 8 bases and J by 2 bases, with 7 bases of the junction left unmatched. This CDR3 has 15 amino acids. Germline CDR1 and CDR2: SNHLY and FYNNEI. Here the CDR3 reads CASLTGGINTGELFF. The DNA of the CDR3 is TGTGCCAGCTTAACAGGGGGGATAAACACCGGGGAGCTGTTTTTT.

The chain joins TRBV2 to TRBJ1-2; 9 bases map to TRBD1. The CDR3 is 16 residues long. Trimming at V came to 6 bases and at J to 7 bases, leaving 15 bases not matched to a gene. The germline V gene encodes CDR1 SNHLY and CDR2 FYNNEI. The CDR3 reads CASRILDRGDLGGYTF. Written as DNA, the CDR3 is TGTGCCAGCAGGATCCTGGACAGGGGAGATCTTGGTGGCTACACCTTC.

The V call is TRBV7-3, the J call TRBJ2-1; 11 bases match TRBD2. The V and J ends lost 5 bases and 6 bases, in that order; junction bases with no gene match: 6. The CDR3 is 15 amino acids. Germline-derived CDR1 and CDR2 are SGHTA and FQGTGA. CDR3 nucleotides: TGTGCCAGCAGCCTTAGCGGGGGGGCCGTCAATGAGCAGTTCTTC. As protein: CASSLSGGAVNEQFF.

The V and J genes are TRBV5-1 and TRBJ1-1; 7 positions match TRBD1. The V and J ends lost 4 bases and 0 bases, in that order; junction bases with no gene match: 21. This CDR3 is built from 20 residues. Germline CDR1 and CDR2: SGHRS and YFSETQ. In DNA, the CDR3 is TGCGCCAGCAGCGCGTCCATAGGGACAGTAGCTGTGGGGTTGAACACTGAAGCTTTCTTT. It translates to CASSASIGTVAVGLNTEAFF.

A single count supports this clone. This chain connects TRBV9 to TRBJ2-2; unclear D gene. With 0 bases removed from V and 6 bases from J, the gap between germline ends came to 12 bases. This CDR3 spans 15 amino acids. CDR1 is SGDLS and CDR2 is YYNGEE in the germline V gene. The CDR3 sequence: CASSVAGSHSGELFF. CDR3 sequence (DNA): TGTGCCAGCAGCGTAGCGGGTAGCCATTCCGGGGAGCTGTTTTTT.

This clone was observed a handful of times. The rearrangement links TRBV6-1 to TRBJ1-2; D not certain. CDR1 is MNHNS, CDR2 SASEGT, per germline. V lost 0 bases and J 8 bases, leaving 10 bases between the germline ends. The CDR3 is 13 residues long. DNA of the CDR3: TGTGCCAGCAGTGAAGCGCGTGTATCGGGCTACACCTTC. Translating gives CASSEARVSGYTF.

This chain connects TRBV30 to TRBJ1-4; D is perhaps TRBD1 (5 bases). The ends were cut back, 5 bases at V and 7 bases at J, with 17 bases in the middle. The length of the CDR3 is 14 residues. CDR1 is GTSNPN and CDR2 is SVGIG in the germline V gene (reference sequence). CDR3 region: CAWVGRQGGEKLFF. The CDR3 coding sequence is TGTGCCTGGGTGGGGCGTCAGGGAGGTGAAAAACTGTTTTTT.

CDR3 region: CASSPRTGGGEKLFF. CDR3 sequence (DNA): TGCGCCAGCAGCCCGCGGACAGGGGGCGGTGAAAAACTGTTTTTT. V usage is TRBV5-1 and J usage is TRBJ1-4, with TRBD1 matching over 11 bases. CDR3 size: 15 residues. The V gene's germline CDR1 is SGHRS and CDR2 YFSETQ. With 4 bases clipped from V and 7 bases from J, the junction kept 6 bases outside the gene matches.

In this sample, this clone turned up a few times. The chain links TRBV5-1 to TRBJ2-2; D is unclear. The CDR3 runs 16 residues. Germline CDR1 and CDR2: SGHRS and YFSETQ. V was clipped by 4 bases and J by 0 bases, with 13 bases between them. CDR3 residues: CASSQVGASNTGELFF. The CDR3 region has the DNA TGCGCCAGCAGCCAAGTCGGAGCATCGAACACCGGGGAGCTGTTTTTT.

J is TRBJ2-1 and V is TRBV7-2; 12 nucleotides line up with TRBD2. Losses at the gene ends were 4 bases for V and 8 bases for J; bases not matched to a gene: 3. The CDR3 spans 14 residues. Germline CDR1 reads SGHTA; CDR2 reads FQGNSA. This CDR3 reads CASSSSGGAYEQFF. CDR3 DNA: TGTGCCAGCAGCTCTAGCGGGGGGGCCTATGAGCAGTTCTTC.

This chain connects TRBV5-6 to TRBJ2-5; 8 bases fit TRBD2. The DNA matches TRBJ2-7 better at its end, which makes the J call doubtful. This CDR3 is built from 15 residues. Looked up from germline, CDR1 is SGHDT and CDR2 is YYEEEE. CDR3 loop: CASSLAGGGNYEQYF. CDR3 bases: TGTGCCAGCAGCTTGGCTGGCGGGGGGAACTACGAGCAGTACTTC.

The chain employs TRBV28 and TRBJ1-1; D is uncertain. Germline V gives CDR1 MDHEN, CDR2 SYDVKM. This CDR3 has 12 residues. V dropped 7 bases and J dropped 1 base, with 7 bases sitting between them. Written as DNA, the CDR3 is TGTGCCAGCACTGAAGCGAACACTGAAGCTTTCTTT. This codes for CASTEANTEAFF. Using reference TRBV28 and TRBJ1-1 for the parts outside the CDR3, the full variable domain is DVKVTQSSRYLVKRTGEKVFLECVQDMDHENMFWYRQDPGLGLRLIYFSYDVKMKEKGDIPEGYSVSREKKERFSLILESASTNQTSMYLCASTEANTEAFFGQGTRLTVV.

V and J are TRBV5-1 and TRBJ1-1; no definite D call. Germline-derived CDR1 and CDR2 are SGHRS and YFSETQ. This CDR3 has 15 amino acids. V dropped 5 bases and J dropped 2 bases, with 16 bases sitting between them. CDR3 loop: CASSIPSPKNTEAFF. The CDR3 region has the DNA TGCGCCAGCAGTATTCCTAGTCCGAAAAACACTGAAGCTTTCTTT.

The chain has TRBV5-1 and TRBJ1-2, with 10 bases that match TRBD1. CDR3 length: 15 residues. Germline CDR1 reads SGHRS; CDR2 reads YFSETQ. V dropped 4 bases and J dropped 6; count of bases not matched to a gene: 9. The CDR3 sequence is CASSQNSGQGNGYTF. CDR3 DNA: TGCGCCAGCAGCCAGAACTCGGGACAGGGGAATGGCTACACCTTC. Filled out from reference TRBV5-1 and TRBJ1-2, the complete variable domain reads KAGVTQTPRYLIKTRGQQVTLSCSPISGHRSVSWYQQTPGQGLQFLFEYFSETQRNKGNFPGRFSGRQFSNSRSEMNVSTLELGDSALYLCASSQNSGQGNGYTFGSGTRLTVV.

This chain joins TRBV5-1 and TRBJ2-1; 8 bases match TRBD2. Unmatched junction bases numbered 10, after V lost 4 bases and J lost 4 bases. There are 16 residues in the CDR3. Germline V CDR1 and CDR2: SGHRS, YFSETQ. CDR3 sequence reads: CASSLPRSGGYNEQFF. CDR3 bases: TGCGCCAGCAGCCTCCCCCGGAGCGGGGGATACAATGAGCAGTTCTTC. Using reference TRBV5-1 and TRBJ2-1 for the parts outside the CDR3, the full variable domain is KAGVTQTPRYLIKTRGQQVTLSCSPISGHRSVSWYQQTPGQGLQFLFEYFSETQRNKGNFPGRFSGRQFSNSRSEMNVSTLELGDSALYLCASSLPRSGGYNEQFFGPGTRLTVL.

V and J are TRBV5-1 and TRBJ1-4, with 7 positions matching TRBD1. Germline V gene data show CDR1 as SGHRS and CDR2 as YFSETQ. J lost 5 bases, V lost 0 bases, and 13 bases had no gene match. CDR3 length equals 18 residues. The CDR3 DNA is TGCGCCAGCAGCTTGGATTCCCCAGGGGGAGCCATGAATGAAAAACTGTTTTTT. Its protein product is CASSLDSPGGAMNEKLFF.

This chain joins TRBV30 and TRBJ2-7, with 9 bases aligning to TRBD1. The CDR3 loop spans 14 amino acids. Trimming at V came to 2 bases and at J to 1 base, leaving 3 bases not matched to a gene. CDR1 and CDR2 from the germline V gene are GTSNPN and SVGIG (reference sequence). The CDR3 bases are TGTGCCTGGAGTCCGACAGGGGGGTCCTACGAGCAGTACTTC. Translation gives CAWSPTGGSYEQYF.

The chain recombines TRBV5-1 with TRBJ1-6, with D hard to call. The CDR3 sequence is 16 residues long. The V gene's germline CDR1 is SGHRS and CDR2 YFSETQ. Trimming stripped 0 bases from V and 10 bases from J, with 17 bases between. CDR3 nucleotide sequence: TGCGCCAGCAGCTTGGACGCCGGGGAGGGCGGATCACCCCTCCACTTT. Translated: CASSLDAGEGGSPLHF.

This chain joins TRBV13 and TRBJ1-2, with D tentatively TRBD1 (6 bases). The CDR3 length is 15 residues. Trimming stripped 0 bases from V and 1 base from J, with 9 bases between. The germline V gene has CDR1 PRHDT and CDR2 FYEKMQ (reference sequence). This CDR3 reads CASSLGGQHNYGYTF. CDR3 DNA sequence: TGTGCCAGCAGCTTAGGCGGACAGCATAACTATGGCTACACCTTC.

This sequence joins TRBV18 and TRBJ2-1, with D possibly being TRBD2 (5 bases). Per the germline V gene, CDR1 is KGHSH and CDR2 is LQKENI. CDR3 length: 13 residues. The ends were cut back, 4 bases at V and 6 bases at J, with 10 bases in the middle. The CDR3 spells CASSLELVNEQFF. The DNA for the CDR3 is TGTGCCAGCTCACTGGAACTAGTCAATGAGCAGTTCTTC.

V gene TRBV9 combines with J gene TRBJ2-7; a weak D match, TRBD2 (5 bases). V was clipped by 0 bases and J by 0 bases, with 7 bases between them. Germline values: CDR1 SGDLS, CDR2 YYNGEE. This CDR3 contains 14 residues. CDR3 loop: CASSVASSSYEQYF. In DNA form, the CDR3 reads TGTGCCAGCAGCGTAGCTAGCAGCTCCTACGAGCAGTACTTC. Based on the CDR3 plus reference TRBV9 and TRBJ2-7, the full variable domain is DSGVTQTPKHLITATGQRVTLRCSPRSGDLSVYWYQQSLDQGLQFLIQYYNGEERAKGNILERFSAQQFPDLHSELNLSSLELGDSALYFCASSVASSSYEQYFGPGTRLTVT.